This TCR beta chain was captured by sequencing in a study of T cells in Graves' hyperthyroidism and ophthalmopathy. There are a few counts of this clonotype. Antigen specificity is unknown. Patients between 18 and 65 years old had hyperthyroidism, newly diagnosed and lasting under 2 months. The authors obtained PBMCs from 9 to 10 ml of fresh peripheral blood. Broader study findings: Most thyroid clonotypes that were expanded above 0.001 also turned up in blood.

TCR beta CDR3 sequences were amplified from RNA transcripts. RT-PCR in the first round (using the HTBI primer set) targeted the TCR CDR3. MiXCR, run by TCRdb on the multiplex PCR reads, gives a single entry per CDR3 protein. The table has 550,000 to 800,000 distinct CDR3 sequences, 15% to 20% seen once; the top ten hold 8.4%. Between the trimmed V and J ends, which lost 5 bases and 6 bases, there was a span of 20 bases. The CDR3 extends over 17 amino acids. Germline-derived CDR1 and CDR2 are SGHTA and FQGNSA. Sequencing was done on a sample of blood. The origin of this receptor is a man aged 18 to 30 with Graves' hyperthyroidism. The chain joins TRBV7-2 to TRBJ1-6; D call uncertain. The CDR3 DNA follows: TGTGCCAGCAGCCCTAAGTCGGGCCCACTCCTTAATTCACCCCTCCACTTT. It codes for CASSPKSGPLLNSPLHF.